This T cell receptor beta chain was retrieved from a study of tumor-infiltrating lymphocytes in primary liver carcinoma. Regarding the study as a whole: Overlap in tumor-adjacent and tumor-blood pairs fell below that of tumor region pairs.

Both RNA and DNA were isolated together from around 20-30 mg of bulk tissue that had not been sorted. Worth noting for this clonotype: Antigen unknown. An end of the junction differs from the germline gene, which may be a read error.

The template, around 540 ng total RNA, yielded TCR beta cDNA made with a constant-region primer. Each TCR beta library was derived from three nested multiplex PCR rounds that employed slightly modified ARM-PCR. Primers for the first two PCR rounds were TRBV1-TRBV30 forward primers and a C-beta reverse primer (10 cycles per round). TCRdb processed the multiplex PCR reads anew with MiXCR; each CDR3 protein has one entry. The sample contains about 92,000 distinct CDR3 sequences, about 70% of which appear only once. The CDR3 sequence is 16 residues long. CDR1 is SGHAT, CDR2 FQNNGV, per germline. This receptor was identified in a man aged 35 to 55 with primary liver carcinoma and hepatitis B virus infection. The chain links TRBV11-2 to TRBJ2-1, with D tentatively TRBD1 or TRBD2 (5 bases each). The sample comprised tumor-adjacent normal liver tissue. The CDR3: CVSSLLIGTVKNEQFF. The CDR3 nucleotides are TGTGTCAGCAGCTTACTGATCGGGACGGTAAAAAATGAGCAGTTCTTC.